This TCR beta chain was profiled in a study of CD8+ T cells in alopecia areata. In each case, RNA was isolated and then reverse transcribed into cDNA as the sequencing template. Assay: immunoSEQ multiplex PCR; the TCRdb copy retains only in-frame clones and omits some. The repertoire holds 100,000 to 150,000 clones, with 45% to 50% as singletons. Regarding the study as a whole: Lesional scalp, especially alopecia totalis/universalis, showed higher clonality than normal scalp. Relative to mice, TCR sharing across patients was less clear, a difference possibly HLA-related.

CDR1 and CDR2 (germline): SQVTM, ANQGSEA. V shed 7 bases, J shed 6 bases, and the junction held 7 bases outside the gene matches. The CDR3 is 13 amino acids. Collection of lesional scalp punch biopsies and peripheral blood was performed in alopecia areata patients. Sorting from PBMCs produced CD4+ and CD8+ T cells. In the case of this clone: Its antigen is as yet unknown.

This clonotype was sampled from a human donor with alopecia areata. Sequenced material: NKG2D-low CD8+ T cells sorted from blood. The J gene is TRBJ1-2, the V gene TRBV29-1; TRBD1 aligns across 11 bases. The CDR3 here is CSAWTGGVDGYTF. CDR3 DNA sequence: TGCAGCGCCTGGACAGGGGGCGTGGATGGCTACACCTTC.